One sample yielded the 20 T cell receptor beta chains listed below, sequenced in a study of Graves' ophthalmopathy and Graves' hyperthyroidism. Amplifying from RNA transcripts, the study obtained TCR beta CDR3 regions. The library came from an HTBI-primed first-round RT-PCR and a second-round multiplex PCR. MiXCR, run by TCRdb on the multiplex PCR reads, gives a single entry per CDR3 protein. The table includes a few hundred thousand distinct CDR3 sequences, 35% to 40% detected once. The sequenced material came from peripheral blood or thyroid tissue (not recorded which). Source of these receptors: an adult man with Graves' hyperthyroidism.

The chain recombines TRBV29-1 with TRBJ2-7, with 7 positions matching TRBD1. Germline CDR1 reads SQVTM; CDR2 reads ANQGSEA. This CDR3 is built from 13 residues. V lost 6 bases, J lost 4 bases, and 9 bases stayed unmatched. The CDR3 nucleotides are TGCAGCGTGATGACACCGACAGGGTACGAGCAGTACTTC. It yields the protein CSVMTPTGYEQYF.

This clonotype was observed at least ten times. The chain employs TRBV7-6 and TRBJ2-7, with TRBD1 matching 7 bases. This CDR3 contains 14 residues. CDR1 is SGHVS and CDR2 is FNYEAQ in the germline V gene. The J segment lost 5 bases and the V segment lost 5 bases, leaving 9 bases of the junction unmatched. This chain's CDR3 is CASSPTTGSDEQYF. Here the CDR3 DNA reads TGTGCCAGCAGCCCAACGACAGGGTCCGACGAGCAGTACTTC.

This sequence joins TRBV29-1 and TRBJ1-1; 8 nucleotides agree with TRBD1. Germline loops: CDR1 SQVTM, CDR2 ANQGSEA. The CDR3 has 13 residues. The DNA for the CDR3 is TGCAGTTTACGCGGACAGGGGAACACTGAAGCTTTCTTT. Translated: CSLRGQGNTEAFF.

This clonotype was seen repeatedly, ten times or more. The rearrangement joins TRBV19 to TRBJ2-7; D may match TRBD1 or TRBD2 (5 bases each). There are 13 residues in the CDR3. Trimming pared 4 bases from V and 2 bases from J, leaving 9 bases between. CDR1 and CDR2 (germline): LNHDA, SQIVND (reference sequence). The CDR3 nucleotides are TGTGCCAGTAGTAGGGACGCCACCTACGAGCAGTACTTC. Translation: CASSRDATYEQYF.

Ten or more counts support this clonotype. DNA for the CDR3: TGTGCCAGCAGCCCAGTTCGACAGCCCTATGGCTACACCTTC. This gives the protein CASSPVRQPYGYTF. The gene calls are TRBV11-2 and TRBJ1-2; possibly TRBD1 for D (5 bases). Per germline, CDR1 SGHAT and CDR2 FQNNGV. There are 14 residues in the CDR3. Trimming shortened V by 5 bases and J by 4 bases, and 14 bases separated the two germline ends.

In its sample, this clonotype was seen many times. The rearrangement joins TRBV6-5 to TRBJ2-7, with D hard to call. Germline loops: CDR1 MNHEY, CDR2 SVGAGI. V lost 0 bases and J 0 bases, leaving 3 bases between the germline ends. The CDR3 sequence is 13 residues long. The CDR3 DNA follows: TGTGCCAGCAGTTACTCTGCCTCCTACGAGCAGTACTTC. Protein product: CASSYSASYEQYF.

The V gene is TRBV29-1, the J gene TRBJ2-5; the match to TRBD2 covers 7 bases. J was trimmed by 7 bases and V by 6 bases; bases with no gene match: 5. Germline CDR1 and CDR2: SQVTM and ANQGSEA. The CDR3 length is 11 residues. The CDR3 region has the DNA TGCAGCGTCGGGACTACATGGACCCAGTACTTC. This translates into CSVGTTWTQYF.

Comment on this clonotype: The final CDR3 position lacks the conserved phenylalanine or tryptophan, pointing to a likely read error. This chain uses TRBV7-9 with TRBJ2-7, with D unclear. V dropped 1 base and J dropped 5 bases, with 12 bases sitting between them. CDR1 and CDR2 from the germline V gene are SEHNR and FQNEAQ (reference sequence). The CDR3 is 14 residues long. The CDR3: CASSLVLSGDEQYL. In nucleotides, the CDR3 is TGTGCCAGCAGCTTAGTGCTATCTGGGGACGAGCAGTACCTC.

This clonotype was detected ten times or more. The chain is built from TRBV20-1 and TRBJ1-6, with 10 bases identical to TRBD1. CDR1 is DFQATT and CDR2 is SNEGSKA in the germline V gene (reference sequence). This CDR3 comprises 15 residues. J gave up 1 base and V 7 bases, and 4 bases lay outside the gene matches. The CDR3 coding sequence is TGCAGTGGACAGGGGGCCACTTCCTATAATTCACCCCTCCACTTT. Encoded protein: CSGQGATSYNSPLHF.

At least ten counts were recorded for this clonotype. This chain connects TRBV20-1 to TRBJ1-5; 11 bases line up with TRBD1. The CDR3 runs to 14 residues. V lost 6 bases and J lost 6; bases outside the gene matches: 7. Germline V gives CDR1 DFQATT, CDR2 SNEGSKA (reference sequence). The CDR3 reads CSARTGGVSQPQHF. In nucleotides, the CDR3 is TGCAGTGCCAGGACAGGGGGCGTAAGTCAGCCCCAGCATTTT.

The chain combines TRBV10-3 with TRBJ2-7; TRBD1 agrees at 8 bases. This CDR3 contains 14 residues. Trimming cost V 10 bases and J 6 bases; bases outside gene matches: 14. Germline lookup yields CDR1 ENHRY and CDR2 SYGVKD. In nucleotides, the CDR3 is TGTGCCAGCCGCACTGAGGACAGGGCAAGCGAGCAGTACTTC. This codes for CASRTEDRASEQYF.

The CDR3 protein is CASSEMDGGAGETQYF. The DNA of the CDR3 is TGCGCCAGCAGTGAGATGGACGGGGGGGCCGGAGAGACCCAGTACTTC. The J gene is TRBJ2-5, the V gene TRBV10-2; 8 nucleotides line up with TRBD2. CDR1 and CDR2 from the germline V gene are WSHSY and SAAADI. CDR3 size: 16 residues. The V segment lost 2 bases and the J segment 4 bases; nucleotides outside the gene matches: 9.

The chain uses TRBV30 and TRBJ2-5; 8 bases line up with TRBD2. Germline V gene lookup returns CDR1 GTSNPN and CDR2 SVGIG (reference sequence). V lost 4 bases and J lost 8; bases outside the gene matches: 6. This CDR3 has 12 residues. The CDR3: CAWKISGSTQYF. DNA of the CDR3: TGTGCCTGGAAGATCAGCGGGAGTACCCAGTACTTC.

The genes are TRBV7-8 and TRBJ2-7, with TRBD1 matching 8 bases. The J segment lost 1 base and the V segment lost 3 bases, leaving 5 bases of the junction unmatched. CDR1 is SGHVS, CDR2 FQNEAQ, per germline. CDR3 size: 15 residues. CDR3 sequence reads: CASSLTGAPSYEQYF. For the CDR3, the DNA is TGTGCCAGCAGCTTGACAGGGGCTCCTTCCTACGAGCAGTACTTC.

This clonotype was found a few times. This chain connects TRBV24-1 to TRBJ2-3, with 14 bases lining up with TRBD2. CDR1 is KGHDR and CDR2 is SFDVKD in the germline V gene. Trimming at V came to 6 bases and at J to 8 bases, leaving 12 bases not matched to a gene. The CDR3 is 17 amino acids. CDR3 nucleotides: TGTGCCACCAGTAATCCGCCCACGGGACTAGCGGGAGTTACGCAGTATTTT. Protein product: CATSNPPTGLAGVTQYF.

The genes are TRBV20-1 and TRBJ2-1, with TRBD2 identical over 11 bases. This CDR3 has 15 residues. Germline loops: CDR1 DFQATT, CDR2 SNEGSKA (reference sequence). Trimming took 3 bases from V and 7 from J; bases not matched to a gene: 8. The DNA for the CDR3 is TGCAGTGCTAGGGTCGGGACTAGCGGCGGGAATGAGCAGTTCTTC. Protein: CSARVGTSGGNEQFF.

This clonotype has just a few counts. The chain carries TRBV7-9 and TRBJ2-2; D is ambiguous. The CDR3 has 13 amino acids. CDR1 is SEHNR and CDR2 is FQNEAQ in the germline V gene (reference sequence). V shed 1 base and J shed 6 bases, with 6 bases lying between them. The CDR3 protein is CASSLGIAGELFF. In nucleotides, the CDR3 is TGTGCCAGCAGCTTAGGGATAGCCGGGGAGCTGTTTTTT.

The chain uses TRBV24-1 and TRBJ1-2, with a weak D call TRBD1 (5 bases). V dropped 11 bases and J dropped 5 bases, with 23 bases sitting between them. Per germline, CDR1 KGHDR and CDR2 SFDVKD. The CDR3 runs 15 residues. CDR3 residues: CASSYPGRPGYGYTF. DNA for the CDR3: TGTGCCAGTAGTTATCCGGGACGTCCCGGATATGGCTACACCTTC.

With respect to this clonotype: Compared with germline, one end of the junction differs, possibly owing to a read error. The genes are TRBV7-3 and TRBJ2-5; 7 bases map to TRBD1. Germline CDR1 SGHTA, CDR2 FQGTGA. This CDR3 spans 14 amino acids. The CDR3 sequence: CASSQDDRVEPQYF. The CDR3 DNA reads as TGCGCCAGCAGCCAAGATGACAGGGTGGAGCCCCAGTACTTC.

There are many counts of this clonotype. This chain connects TRBV7-2 to TRBJ2-7; TRBD2 agrees at 10 bases. CDR3 length: 15 residues. Germline assignment: CDR1 SGHTA and CDR2 FQGNSA. V shed 3 bases, J shed 3 bases, and the junction held 5 bases outside the gene matches. CDR3: CASSFLAGANYEQYF. Written as DNA, the CDR3 is TGTGCCAGCAGCTTTCTAGCGGGGGCCAACTACGAGCAGTACTTC.